Below, 2 T cell receptor beta chains from the same sample are listed, as sequenced in a study of glioma-infiltrating T cells after dendritic cell vaccination. Profiled with immunoSEQ multiplex PCR; TCRdb holds only in-frame clones, not every one. The sample lists about 92,000 clones; around 84% were seen once. This material consisted of blood, taken before dendritic cell vaccination. The source is a human donor with glioblastoma.

The chain has TRBV5-1 and TRBJ2-1; 10 bases match TRBD2. CDR1 is SGHRS and CDR2 is YFSETQ in the germline V gene. The CDR3 runs 16 residues. Germline trimming cut 6 bases from V and 5 bases from J; bases unmatched to any gene: 11. The DNA of the CDR3 is TGCGCCAGCAACGACGGAACGGGACTAGCGAACAATGAGCAGTTCTTC. Protein product: CASNDGTGLANNEQFF.

This clone turned up a few times. This chain uses TRBV5-6 with TRBJ2-4, with 10 nucleotides matching TRBD1. V lost 3 bases to trimming and J lost 1 base; unmatched junction nucleotides: 4. The CDR3 spans 16 residues. CDR1 SGHDT and CDR2 YYEEEE come from the germline V gene. This chain's CDR3 is CASSYGTGEAKNIQYF. DNA of the CDR3: TGTGCCAGCAGCTATGGGACAGGGGAGGCCAAAAACATTCAGTACTTC.